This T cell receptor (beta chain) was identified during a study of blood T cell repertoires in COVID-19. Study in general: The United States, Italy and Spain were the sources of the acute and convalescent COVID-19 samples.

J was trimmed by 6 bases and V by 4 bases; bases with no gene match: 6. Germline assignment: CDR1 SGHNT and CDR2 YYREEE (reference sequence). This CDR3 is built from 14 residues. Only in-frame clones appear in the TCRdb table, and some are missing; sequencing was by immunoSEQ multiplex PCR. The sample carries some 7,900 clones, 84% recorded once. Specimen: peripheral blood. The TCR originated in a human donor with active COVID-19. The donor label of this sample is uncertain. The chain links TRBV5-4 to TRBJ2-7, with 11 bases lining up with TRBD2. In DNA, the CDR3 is TGTGCCAGCAGCCTGAATAGCGGGAGGGGCGAGCAGTACTTC. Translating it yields CASSLNSGRGEQYF.